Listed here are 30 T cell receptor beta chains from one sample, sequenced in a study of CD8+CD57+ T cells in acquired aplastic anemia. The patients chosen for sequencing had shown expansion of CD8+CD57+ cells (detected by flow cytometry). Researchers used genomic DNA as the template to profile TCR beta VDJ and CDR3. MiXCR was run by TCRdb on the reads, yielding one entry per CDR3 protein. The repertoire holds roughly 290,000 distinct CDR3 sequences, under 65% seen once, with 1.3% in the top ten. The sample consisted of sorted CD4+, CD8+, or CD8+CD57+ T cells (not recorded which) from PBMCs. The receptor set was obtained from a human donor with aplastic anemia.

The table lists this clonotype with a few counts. CDR3 sequence: CASSESGMNTEAFF. The DNA of the CDR3 is TGCGCCAGCAGTGAGTCGGGGATGAACACTGAAGCTTTCTTT. The gene calls are TRBV10-1 and TRBJ1-1; D unresolved. Germline CDR1 is WNHNN and CDR2 is SYGVQD (reference sequence). The length of the CDR3 is 14 residues. The V end lost 0 bases, the J end lost 0 bases, and 5 bases lay between the germline ends.

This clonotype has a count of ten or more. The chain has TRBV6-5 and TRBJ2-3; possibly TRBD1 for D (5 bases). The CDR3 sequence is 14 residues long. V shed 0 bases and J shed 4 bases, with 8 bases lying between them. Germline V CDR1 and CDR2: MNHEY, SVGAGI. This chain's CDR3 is CASSYSWGPDTQYF. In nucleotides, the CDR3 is TGTGCCAGCAGTTACTCGTGGGGCCCAGATACGCAGTATTTT.

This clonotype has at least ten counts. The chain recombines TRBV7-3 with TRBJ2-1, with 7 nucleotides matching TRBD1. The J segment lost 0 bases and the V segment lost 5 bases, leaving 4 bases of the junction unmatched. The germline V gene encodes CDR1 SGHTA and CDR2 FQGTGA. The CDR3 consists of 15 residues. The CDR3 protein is CASSVTGVSYNEQFF. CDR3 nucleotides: TGTGCCAGCAGCGTTACAGGGGTCTCCTACAATGAGCAGTTCTTC.

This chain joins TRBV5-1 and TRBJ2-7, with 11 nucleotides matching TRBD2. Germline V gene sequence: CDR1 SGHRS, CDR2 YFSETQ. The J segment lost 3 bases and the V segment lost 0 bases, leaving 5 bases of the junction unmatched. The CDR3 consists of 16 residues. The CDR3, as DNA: TGCGCCAGCAGCTTGGGGGCCGGGACTAGCGGCTACGAGCAGTACTTC. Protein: CASSLGAGTSGYEQYF.

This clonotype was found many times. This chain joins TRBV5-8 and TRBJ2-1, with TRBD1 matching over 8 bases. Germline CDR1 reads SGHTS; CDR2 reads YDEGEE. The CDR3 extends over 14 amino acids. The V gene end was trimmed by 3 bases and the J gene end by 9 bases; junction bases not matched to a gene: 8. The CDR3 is CASSSQDRVAEQFF. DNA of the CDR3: TGTGCCAGCAGCTCGCAGGACAGGGTGGCTGAGCAGTTCTTC.

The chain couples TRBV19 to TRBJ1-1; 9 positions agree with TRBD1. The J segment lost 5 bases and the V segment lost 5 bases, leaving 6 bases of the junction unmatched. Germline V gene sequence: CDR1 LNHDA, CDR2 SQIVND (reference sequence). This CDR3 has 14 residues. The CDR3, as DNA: TGTGCCAGTAGTTCACAGGGGGCGCTTACTGAAGCTTTCTTT. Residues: CASSSQGALTEAFF.

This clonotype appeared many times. The CDR3 here is CASSQYLLLGQSSYEQYF. The CDR3 nucleotides read TGCGCCAGCAGCCAATACCTTCTTCTGGGCCAAAGCTCCTACGAGCAGTACTTC. V and J are TRBV4-1 and TRBJ2-7; no firm D call. V dropped 2 bases and J dropped 0 bases, with 20 bases sitting between them. Germline V gene lookup returns CDR1 MGHRA and CDR2 YSYEKL. CDR3 length equals 18 residues.

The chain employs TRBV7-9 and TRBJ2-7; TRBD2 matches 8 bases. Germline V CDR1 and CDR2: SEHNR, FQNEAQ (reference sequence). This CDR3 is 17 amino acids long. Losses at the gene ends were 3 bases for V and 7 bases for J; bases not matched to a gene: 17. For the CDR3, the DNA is TGTGCCAGCAGCTTGGGACTAGACCCTAGGGGGGTCGGGGAGCAGTACTTC. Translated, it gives CASSLGLDPRGVGEQYF.

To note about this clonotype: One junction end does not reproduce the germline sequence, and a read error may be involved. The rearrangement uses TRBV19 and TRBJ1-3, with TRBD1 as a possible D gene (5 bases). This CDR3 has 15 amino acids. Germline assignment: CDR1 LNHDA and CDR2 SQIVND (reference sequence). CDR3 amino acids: CASEKGRASGNTTYF. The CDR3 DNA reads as TGTGCCAGTGAGAAGGGACGGGCCTCTGGAAACACCACATACTTT.

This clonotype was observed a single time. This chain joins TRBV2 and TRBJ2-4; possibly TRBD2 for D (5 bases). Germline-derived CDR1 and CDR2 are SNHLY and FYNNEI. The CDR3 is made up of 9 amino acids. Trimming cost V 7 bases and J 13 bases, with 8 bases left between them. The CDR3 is CASNSGQYF. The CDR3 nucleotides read TGTGCCAGCAATTCGGGACAGTACTTC. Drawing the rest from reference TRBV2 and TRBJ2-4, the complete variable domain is EPEVTQTPSHQVTQMGQEVILRCVPISNHLYFYWYRQILGQKVEFLVSFYNNEISEKSEIFDDQFSVERPDGSNFTLKIRSTKLEDSAMYFCASNSGQYFGAGTRLSVL.

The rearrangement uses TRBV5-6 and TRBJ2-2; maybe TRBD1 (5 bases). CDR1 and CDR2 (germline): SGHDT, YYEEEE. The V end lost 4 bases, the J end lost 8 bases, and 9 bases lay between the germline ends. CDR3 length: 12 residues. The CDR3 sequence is CASSHRTGELFF. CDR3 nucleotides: TGTGCCAGCAGCCACCGGACAGGGGAGCTGTTTTTT.

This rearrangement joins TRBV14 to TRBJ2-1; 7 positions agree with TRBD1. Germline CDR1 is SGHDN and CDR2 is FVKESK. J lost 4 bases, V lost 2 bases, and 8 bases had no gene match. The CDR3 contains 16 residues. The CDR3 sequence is CASSQRGQVLYNEQFF. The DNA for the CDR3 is TGTGCCAGCAGCCAAAGGGGGCAGGTGTTGTACAATGAGCAGTTCTTC.

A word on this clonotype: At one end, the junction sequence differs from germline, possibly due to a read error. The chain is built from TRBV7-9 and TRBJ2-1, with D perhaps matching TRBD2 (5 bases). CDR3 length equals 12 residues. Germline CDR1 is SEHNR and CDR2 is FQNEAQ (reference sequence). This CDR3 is CASSYALPPAVF. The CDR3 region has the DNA TGTGCCAGCAGTTATGCCCTACCCCCAGCGGTCTTC.

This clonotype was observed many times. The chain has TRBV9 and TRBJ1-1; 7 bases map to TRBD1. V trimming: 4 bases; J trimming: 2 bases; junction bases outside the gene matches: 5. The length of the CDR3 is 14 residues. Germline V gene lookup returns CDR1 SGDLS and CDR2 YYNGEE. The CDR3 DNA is TGTGCCAGCAGCCCCAACAGGGGTAACACTGAAGCTTTCTTT. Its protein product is CASSPNRGNTEAFF.

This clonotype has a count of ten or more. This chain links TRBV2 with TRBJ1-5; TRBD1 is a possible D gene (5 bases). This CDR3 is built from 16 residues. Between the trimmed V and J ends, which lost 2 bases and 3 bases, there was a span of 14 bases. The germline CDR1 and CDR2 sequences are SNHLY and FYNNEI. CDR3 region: CASSEWGSGTNQPQHF. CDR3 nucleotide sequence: TGTGCCAGCAGTGAATGGGGGTCAGGGACCAATCAGCCCCAGCATTTT.

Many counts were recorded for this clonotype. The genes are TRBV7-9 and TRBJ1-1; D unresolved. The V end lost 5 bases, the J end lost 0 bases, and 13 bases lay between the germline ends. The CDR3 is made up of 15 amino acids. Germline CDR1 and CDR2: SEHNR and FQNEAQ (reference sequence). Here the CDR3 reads CASSRYSRMNTEAFF. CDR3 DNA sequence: TGTGCCAGCAGCAGATACAGCCGAATGAACACTGAAGCTTTCTTT.

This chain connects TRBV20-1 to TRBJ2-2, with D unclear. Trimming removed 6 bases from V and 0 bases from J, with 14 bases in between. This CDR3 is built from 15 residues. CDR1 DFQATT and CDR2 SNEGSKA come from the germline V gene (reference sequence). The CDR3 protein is CSARMGFANTGELFF. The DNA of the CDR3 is TGCAGTGCCCGCATGGGATTTGCGAACACCGGGGAGCTGTTTTTT.

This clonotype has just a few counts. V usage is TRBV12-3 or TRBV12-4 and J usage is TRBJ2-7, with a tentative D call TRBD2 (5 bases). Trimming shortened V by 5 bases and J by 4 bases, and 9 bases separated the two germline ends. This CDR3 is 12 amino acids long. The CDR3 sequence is CASSIGLYEQYF. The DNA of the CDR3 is TGTGCCAGCAGTATCGGACTGTACGAGCAGTACTTC.

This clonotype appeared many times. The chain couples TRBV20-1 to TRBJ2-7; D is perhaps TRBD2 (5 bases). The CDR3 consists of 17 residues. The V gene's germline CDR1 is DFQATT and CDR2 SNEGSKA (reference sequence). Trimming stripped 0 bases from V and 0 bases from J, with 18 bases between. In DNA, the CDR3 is TGCAGTGCTAGAGACCACCGGGAAGGTCCGATCTCCTACGAGCAGTACTTC. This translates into CSARDHREGPISYEQYF.

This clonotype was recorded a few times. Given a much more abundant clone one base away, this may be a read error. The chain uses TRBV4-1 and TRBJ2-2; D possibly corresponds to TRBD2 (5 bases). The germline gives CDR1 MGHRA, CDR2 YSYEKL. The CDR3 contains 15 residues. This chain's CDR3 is CASSQDVRSTGELSF. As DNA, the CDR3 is TGCGCCAGCAGCCAAGATGTTAGATCCACCGGGGAGCTGTCTTTT.

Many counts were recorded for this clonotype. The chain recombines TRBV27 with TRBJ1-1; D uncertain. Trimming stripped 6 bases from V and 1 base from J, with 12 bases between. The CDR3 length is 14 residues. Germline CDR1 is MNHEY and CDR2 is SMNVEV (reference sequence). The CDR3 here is CASSIRIGNTEAFF. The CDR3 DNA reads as TGTGCCAGCAGCATCCGAATTGGGAACACTGAAGCTTTCTTT.

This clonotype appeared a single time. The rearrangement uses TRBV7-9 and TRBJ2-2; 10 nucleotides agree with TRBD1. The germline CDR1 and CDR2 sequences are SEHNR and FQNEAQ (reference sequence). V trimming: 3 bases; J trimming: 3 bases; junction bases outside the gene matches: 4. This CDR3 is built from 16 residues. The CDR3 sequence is CASSFGTGVDTGELFF. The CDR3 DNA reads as TGTGCCAGCAGCTTTGGGACAGGGGTGGACACCGGGGAGCTGTTTTTT.

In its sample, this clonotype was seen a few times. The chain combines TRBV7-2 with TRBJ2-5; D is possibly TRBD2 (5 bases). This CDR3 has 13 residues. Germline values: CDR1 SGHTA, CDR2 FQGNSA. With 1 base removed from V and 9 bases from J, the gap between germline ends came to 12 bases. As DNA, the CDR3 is TGTGCCAGCAGCTTAGGTGGTGTGGAGGCCCAGTACTTC. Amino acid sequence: CASSLGGVEAQYF.

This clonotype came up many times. CDR3 sequence: CASSMGGRYSPLHF. The DNA of the CDR3 is TGTGCCAGTAGTATGGGGGGGCGTTATTCACCCCTCCACTTT. This chain uses TRBV19 with TRBJ1-6, with D possibly being TRBD1 (6 bases). Germline V gives CDR1 LNHDA, CDR2 SQIVND (reference sequence). Trimming cost V 3 bases and J 8 bases, with 11 bases left between them. There are 14 residues in the CDR3.

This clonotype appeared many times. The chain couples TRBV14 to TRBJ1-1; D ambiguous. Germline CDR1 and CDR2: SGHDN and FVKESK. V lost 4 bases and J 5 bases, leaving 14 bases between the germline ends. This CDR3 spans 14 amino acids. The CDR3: CASSRTAIGTEAFF. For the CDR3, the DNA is TGTGCCAGCAGCCGGACCGCTATTGGTACTGAAGCTTTCTTT.

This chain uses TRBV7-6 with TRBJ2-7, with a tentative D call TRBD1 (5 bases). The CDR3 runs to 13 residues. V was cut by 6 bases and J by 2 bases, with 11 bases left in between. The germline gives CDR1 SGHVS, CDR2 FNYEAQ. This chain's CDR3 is CASSQGPPYEQYF. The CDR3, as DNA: TGTGCCAGCAGTCAGGGTCCCCCCTACGAGCAGTACTTC.

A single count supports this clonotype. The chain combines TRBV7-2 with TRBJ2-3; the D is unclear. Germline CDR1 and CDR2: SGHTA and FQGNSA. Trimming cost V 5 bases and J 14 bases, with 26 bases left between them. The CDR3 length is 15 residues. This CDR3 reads CASSPDGQSTDTRYF. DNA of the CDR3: TGTGCCAGCAGCCCGGACGGGCAGAGCACAGATACACGGTATTTT. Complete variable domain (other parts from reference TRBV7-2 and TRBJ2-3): GAGVSQSPSNKVTEKGKDVELRCDPISGHTALYWYRQSLGQGLEFLIYFQGNSAPDKSGLPSDRFSAERTGGSVSTLTIQRTQQEDSAVYLCASSPDGQSTDTRYFGPGTRLTVL.

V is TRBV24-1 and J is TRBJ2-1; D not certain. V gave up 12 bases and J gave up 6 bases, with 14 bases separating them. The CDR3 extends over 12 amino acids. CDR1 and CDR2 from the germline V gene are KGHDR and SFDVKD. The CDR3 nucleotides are TGTGCCCCTCCGCCCACCCCCAATGAGCAGTTCTTC. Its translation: CAPPPTPNEQFF.

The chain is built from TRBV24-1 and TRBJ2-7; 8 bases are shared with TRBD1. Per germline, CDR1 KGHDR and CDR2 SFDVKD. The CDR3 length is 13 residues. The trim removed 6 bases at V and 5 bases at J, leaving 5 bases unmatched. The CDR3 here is CATSCGTGHEQYF. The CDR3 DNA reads TGTGCCACCAGTTGCGGGACAGGACACGAGCAGTACTTC.

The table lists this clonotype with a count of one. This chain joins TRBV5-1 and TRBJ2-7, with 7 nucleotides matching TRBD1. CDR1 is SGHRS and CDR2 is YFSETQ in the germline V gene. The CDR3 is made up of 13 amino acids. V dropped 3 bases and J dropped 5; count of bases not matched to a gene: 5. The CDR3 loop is CASSYTGTDEQYF. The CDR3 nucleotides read TGCGCCAGCAGCTACACCGGGACAGACGAGCAGTACTTC.